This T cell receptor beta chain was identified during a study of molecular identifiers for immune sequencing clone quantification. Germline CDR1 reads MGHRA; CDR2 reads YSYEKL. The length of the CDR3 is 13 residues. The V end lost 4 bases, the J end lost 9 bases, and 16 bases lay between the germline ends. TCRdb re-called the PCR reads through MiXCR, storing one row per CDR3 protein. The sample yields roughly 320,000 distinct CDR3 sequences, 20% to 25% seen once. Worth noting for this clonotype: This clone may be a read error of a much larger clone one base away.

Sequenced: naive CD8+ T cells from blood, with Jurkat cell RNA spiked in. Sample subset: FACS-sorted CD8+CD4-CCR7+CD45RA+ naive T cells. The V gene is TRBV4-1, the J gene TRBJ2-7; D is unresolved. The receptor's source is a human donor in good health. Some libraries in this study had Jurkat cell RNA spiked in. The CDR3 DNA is TGCGCCAGCAGCCTGTCGGACCCGGTGGGGCAGTACTTC. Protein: CASSLSDPVGQYF.